These T cell receptor beta chains were read from a single sample in a study of CD8 T cells in ankylosing spondylitis. Each CDR3 protein is one row after TCRdb ran MiXCR on the 5' RACE reads. The sample comprises roughly 470,000 distinct CDR3 sequences, roughly a quarter of which are singletons, and 0.75% to 0.9% rests with the top ten. What was sequenced was blood, either unsorted or a sorted T cell fraction (not recorded which). Receptors originate from a male donor with ankylosing spondylitis. The CDR3 runs from the conserved cysteine through the conserved F or W. The D gene is left open where the match is weak. Size is omitted from some rows. Given values are once, few, many or a class for expanded clones.

clone size	V gene	D gene	J gene	CDR3 DNA	CDR3 protein
-	TRBV5-1	TRBD2	TRBJ2-3	TGCGCCAGCAGCTTGTTCCGGGAGGGAGTTGGTGCAGATACGCAGTATTTT	CASSLFREGVGADTQYF
many	TRBV29-1	-	TRBJ2-5	TGCAGCGTTGTCGATAGGCTACGGGAGACCCAGTACTTC	CSVVDRLRETQYF
-	TRBV5-1	-	TRBJ1-1	TGCGCCAGCAGCTGGGAGACATCGACAGTGGGGCAGATGGCTTTCTTT	CASSWETSTVGQMAFF
-	TRBV7-9	TRBD1	TRBJ2-3	TGTGCCAGCAGCGTGGGGACAGGGAAACTCACAGATACGCAGTATTTT	CASSVGTGKLTDTQYF
-	TRBV19	TRBD2	TRBJ2-6	TGTGCCAGTAGCCCAGGACTAGCGGGAGGCCACTCTGGGGCCAACGTCCTGACTTTC	CASSPGLAGGHSGANVLTF
few	TRBV5-1	TRBD1	TRBJ2-3	TGCGCCAGCAGCTTGTACAGGGGGAGCACCCTCGGAGCAGATACGCAGTATTTT	CASSLYRGSTLGADTQYF
-	TRBV4-1	-	TRBJ2-6	TGCGCCAGCAGCCCAAGAGGCGGGGGCGCATCTGGGGCCAACGTCCTGACTTTC	CASSPRGGGASGANVLTF
-	TRBV5-6	TRBD2	TRBJ2-3	TGTGCCAGCAGCTTGTTCGGGAGGCAGGCGGCAGATACGCAGTATTTT	CASSLFGRQAADTQYF
many	TRBV6-5	-	TRBJ1-5	TGTGCCAGCAGTTACGATGGGGACAATCAGCCCCAGCATTTT	CASSYDGDNQPQHF
-	TRBV27	-	TRBJ1-6	TGTGCCAGCAGTTTCGACAGTAATTCACCCCTCCACTTT	CASSFDSNSPLHF
-	TRBV29-1	TRBD1	TRBJ1-1	TGCAGCGTTGAAGAAGGAACAGGGGGCTCCGAAGCTTTCTTT	CSVEEGTGGSEAFF
-	TRBV6-4	-	TRBJ1-1	TGTGCCAGCAGTGACCAGAGTCTCAACACTGAAGCTTTCTTT	CASSDQSLNTEAFF
few	TRBV29-1	-	TRBJ2-3	TGCAGCGTTGGCGGCAGCTCAGGGGGCACAGATACGCAGTATTTT	CSVGGSSGGTDTQYF
-	TRBV27	-	TRBJ2-1	TGTGCCAGCAGGGGGTACGGTGAGCAGTTCTTC	CASRGYGEQFF
-	TRBV6-5	TRBD2	TRBJ2-3	TGTGCCAGCAGTTACTCTAGCGGGAGGAATGGAGATACGCAGTATTTT	CASSYSSGRNGDTQYF
many	TRBV12-3/TRBV12-4	-	TRBJ2-7	TGTGCCAGCAGTTCTACCGGACGGAATTACGAGCAGTACTTC	CASSSTGRNYEQYF
-	TRBV11-2	TRBD2	TRBJ2-2	TGTGCCAGCAGCCCTGGACTAGCGGGAGGGCCGAGCACCGGGGAGCTGTTTTTT	CASSPGLAGGPSTGELFF
few	TRBV29-1	-	TRBJ2-3	TGCAGCGTACCGACTGACGCAAGAGATACGCAGTATTTT	CSVPTDARDTQYF
-	TRBV15	-	TRBJ2-3	TGTGCCACCAGCGGAGATAGCTGGAGCACAGATACGCAGTATTTT	CATSGDSWSTDTQYF
many	TRBV5-1	-	TRBJ2-4	TGCGCCAGCAGCTTGGTAGACGCCAAAAACATTCAGTACTTC	CASSLVDAKNIQYF